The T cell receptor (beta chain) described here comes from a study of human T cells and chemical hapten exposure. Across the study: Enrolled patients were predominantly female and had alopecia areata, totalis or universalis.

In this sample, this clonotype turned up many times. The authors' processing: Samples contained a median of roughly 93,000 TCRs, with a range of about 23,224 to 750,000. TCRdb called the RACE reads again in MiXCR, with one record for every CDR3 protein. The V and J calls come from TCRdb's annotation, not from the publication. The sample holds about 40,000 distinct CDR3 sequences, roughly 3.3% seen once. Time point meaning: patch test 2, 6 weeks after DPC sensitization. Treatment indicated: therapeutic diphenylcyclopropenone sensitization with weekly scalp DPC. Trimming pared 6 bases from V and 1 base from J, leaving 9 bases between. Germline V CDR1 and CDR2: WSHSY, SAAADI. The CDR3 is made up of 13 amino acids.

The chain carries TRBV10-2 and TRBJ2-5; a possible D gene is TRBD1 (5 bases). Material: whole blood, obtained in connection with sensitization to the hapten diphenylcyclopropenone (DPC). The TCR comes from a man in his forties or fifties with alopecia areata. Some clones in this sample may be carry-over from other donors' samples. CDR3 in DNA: TGCGCCAGCAGAGAGACAGTCCAAGAGACCCAGTACTTC. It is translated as CASRETVQETQYF.